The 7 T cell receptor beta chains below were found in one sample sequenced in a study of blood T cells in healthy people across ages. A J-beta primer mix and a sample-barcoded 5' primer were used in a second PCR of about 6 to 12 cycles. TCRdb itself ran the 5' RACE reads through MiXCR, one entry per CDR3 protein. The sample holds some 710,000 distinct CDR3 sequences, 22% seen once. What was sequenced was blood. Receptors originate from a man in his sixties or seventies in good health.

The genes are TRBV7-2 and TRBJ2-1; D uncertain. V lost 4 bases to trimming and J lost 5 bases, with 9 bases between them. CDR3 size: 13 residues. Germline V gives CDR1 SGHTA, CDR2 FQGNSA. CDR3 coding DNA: TGTGCCAGCAGCTCTTCGGACGACAATGAGCAGTTCTTC. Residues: CASSSSDDNEQFF.

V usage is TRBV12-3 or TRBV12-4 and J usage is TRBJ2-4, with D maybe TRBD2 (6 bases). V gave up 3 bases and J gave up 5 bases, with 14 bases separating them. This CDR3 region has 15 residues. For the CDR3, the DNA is TGTGCCAGCAGTTTTTCGGGAGCGGTTCAAAACATTCAGTACTTC. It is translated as CASSFSGAVQNIQYF.

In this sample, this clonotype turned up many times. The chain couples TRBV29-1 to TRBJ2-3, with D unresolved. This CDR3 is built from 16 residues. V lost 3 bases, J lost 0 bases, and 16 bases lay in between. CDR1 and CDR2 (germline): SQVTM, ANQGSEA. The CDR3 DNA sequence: TGCAGCGTTGATGGCACGTTAGATGTTAGCACAGATACGCAGTATTTT. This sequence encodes CSVDGTLDVSTDTQYF.

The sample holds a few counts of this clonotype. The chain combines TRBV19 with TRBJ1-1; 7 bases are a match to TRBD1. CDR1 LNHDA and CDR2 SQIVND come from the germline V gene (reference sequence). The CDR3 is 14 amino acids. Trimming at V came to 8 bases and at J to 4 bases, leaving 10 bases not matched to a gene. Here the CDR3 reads CASCQGGVGTEAFF. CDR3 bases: TGTGCCAGTTGCCAGGGGGGGGTTGGCACTGAAGCTTTCTTT.

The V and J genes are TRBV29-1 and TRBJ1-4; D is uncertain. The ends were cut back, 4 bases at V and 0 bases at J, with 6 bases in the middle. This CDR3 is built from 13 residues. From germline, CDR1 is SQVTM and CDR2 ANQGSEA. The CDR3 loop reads CSVVEATNEKLFF. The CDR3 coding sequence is TGCAGCGTTGTGGAGGCAACTAATGAAAAACTGTTTTTT.

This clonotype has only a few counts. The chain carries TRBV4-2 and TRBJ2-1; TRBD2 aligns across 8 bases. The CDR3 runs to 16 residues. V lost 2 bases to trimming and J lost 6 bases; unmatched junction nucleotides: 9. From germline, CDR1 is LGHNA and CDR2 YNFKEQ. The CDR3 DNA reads TGTGCCAGCAGCCAAACCCCGGGACTAGACACCAATGAGCAGTTCTTC. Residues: CASSQTPGLDTNEQFF.

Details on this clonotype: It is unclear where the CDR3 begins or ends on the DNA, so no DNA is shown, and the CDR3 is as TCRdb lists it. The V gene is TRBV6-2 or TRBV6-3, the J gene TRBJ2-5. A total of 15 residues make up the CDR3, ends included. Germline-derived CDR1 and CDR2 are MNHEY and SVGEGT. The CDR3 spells CASSSSIRSVETQYF.